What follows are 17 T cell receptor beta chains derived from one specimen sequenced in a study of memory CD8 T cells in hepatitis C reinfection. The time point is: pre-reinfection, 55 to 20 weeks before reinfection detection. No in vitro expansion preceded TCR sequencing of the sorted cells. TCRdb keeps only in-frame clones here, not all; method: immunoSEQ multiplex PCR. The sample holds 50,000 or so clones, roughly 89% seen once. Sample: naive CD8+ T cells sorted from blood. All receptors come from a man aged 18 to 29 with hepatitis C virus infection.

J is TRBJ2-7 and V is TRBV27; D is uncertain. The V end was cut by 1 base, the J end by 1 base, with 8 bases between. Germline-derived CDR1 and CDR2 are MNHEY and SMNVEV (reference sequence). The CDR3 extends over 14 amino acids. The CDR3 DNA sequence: TGTGCCAGCAGTTTATATGGAGATTCCTACGAGCAGTACTTC. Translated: CASSLYGDSYEQYF.

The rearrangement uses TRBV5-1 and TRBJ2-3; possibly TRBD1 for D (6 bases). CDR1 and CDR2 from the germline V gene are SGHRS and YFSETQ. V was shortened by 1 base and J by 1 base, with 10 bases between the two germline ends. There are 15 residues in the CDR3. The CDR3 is CASSLQGGGTDTQYF. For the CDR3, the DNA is TGCGCCAGCAGCTTGCAAGGGGGAGGCACAGATACGCAGTATTTT.

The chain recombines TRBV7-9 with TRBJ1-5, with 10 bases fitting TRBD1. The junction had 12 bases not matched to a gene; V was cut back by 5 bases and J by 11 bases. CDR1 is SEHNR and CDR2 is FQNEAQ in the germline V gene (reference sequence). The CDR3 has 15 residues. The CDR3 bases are TGTGCCAGCAGCCCCGGACAGGGGGAATTAGCAGCCCAGCATTTT. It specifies CASSPGQGELAAQHF.

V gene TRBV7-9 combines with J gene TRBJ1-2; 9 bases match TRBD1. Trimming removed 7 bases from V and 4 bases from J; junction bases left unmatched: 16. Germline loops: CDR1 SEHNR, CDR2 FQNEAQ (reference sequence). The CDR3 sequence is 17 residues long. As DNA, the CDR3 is TGTGCCAGCACTAAAACCGGGACAGGGACCGACTTCTATGGCTACACCTTC. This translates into CASTKTGTGTDFYGYTF.

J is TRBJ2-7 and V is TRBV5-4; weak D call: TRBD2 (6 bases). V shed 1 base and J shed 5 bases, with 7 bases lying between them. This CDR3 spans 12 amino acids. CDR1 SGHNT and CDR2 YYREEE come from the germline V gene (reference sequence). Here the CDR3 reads CASSLREDEQYF. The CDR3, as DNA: TGTGCCAGCAGCTTGAGGGAGGACGAGCAGTACTTC.

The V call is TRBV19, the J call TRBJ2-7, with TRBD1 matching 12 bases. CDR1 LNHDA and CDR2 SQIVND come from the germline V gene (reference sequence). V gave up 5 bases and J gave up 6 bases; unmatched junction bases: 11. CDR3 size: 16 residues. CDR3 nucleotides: TGTGCCAGTAGTCCCCTACCGGGACAGGGGGCCCTCGAGCAGTACTTC. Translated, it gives CASSPLPGQGALEQYF.

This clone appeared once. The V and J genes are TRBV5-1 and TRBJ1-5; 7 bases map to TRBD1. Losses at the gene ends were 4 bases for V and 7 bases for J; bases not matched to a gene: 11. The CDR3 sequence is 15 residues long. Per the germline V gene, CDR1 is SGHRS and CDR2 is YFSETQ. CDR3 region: CASSVGTASTQPQHF. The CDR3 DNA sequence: TGCGCCAGCAGCGTAGGGACAGCAAGTACCCAGCCCCAGCATTTT.

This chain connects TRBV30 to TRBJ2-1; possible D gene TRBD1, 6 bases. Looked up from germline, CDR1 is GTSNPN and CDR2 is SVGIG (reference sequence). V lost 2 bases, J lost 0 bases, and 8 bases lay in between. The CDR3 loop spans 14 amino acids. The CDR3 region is CAWSFRGSYNEQFF. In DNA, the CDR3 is TGTGCCTGGAGTTTCAGGGGCTCCTACAATGAGCAGTTCTTC. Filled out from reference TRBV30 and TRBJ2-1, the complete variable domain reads SQTIHQWPATLVQPVGSPLSLECTVEGTSNPNLYWYRQAAGRGLQLLFYSVGIGQISSEVPQNLSASRPQDRQFILSSKKLLLSDSGFYLCAWSFRGSYNEQFFGPGTRLTVL.

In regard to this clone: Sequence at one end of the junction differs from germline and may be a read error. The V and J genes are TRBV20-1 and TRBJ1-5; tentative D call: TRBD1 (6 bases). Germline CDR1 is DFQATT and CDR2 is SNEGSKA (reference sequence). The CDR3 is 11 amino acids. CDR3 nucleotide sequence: TGCAGTGCTAGAGTCATGAACAGGGAAGTATTT. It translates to CSARVMNREVF.

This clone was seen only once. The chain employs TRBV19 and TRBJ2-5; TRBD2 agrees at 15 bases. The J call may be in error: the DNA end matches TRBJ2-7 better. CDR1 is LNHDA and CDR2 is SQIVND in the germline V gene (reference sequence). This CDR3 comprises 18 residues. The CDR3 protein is CASSIMGLAGGNQYEQYF. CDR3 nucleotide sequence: TGTGCCAGTAGTATTATGGGACTAGCGGGAGGCAATCAGTACGAGCAGTACTTC.

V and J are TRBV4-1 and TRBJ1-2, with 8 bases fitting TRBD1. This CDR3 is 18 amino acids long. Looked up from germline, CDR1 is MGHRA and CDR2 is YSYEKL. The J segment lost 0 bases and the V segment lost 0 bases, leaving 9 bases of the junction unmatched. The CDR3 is CASSQDPPTGEANYGYTF. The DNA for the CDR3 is TGCGCCAGCAGCCAAGATCCACCGACAGGGGAAGCTAACTATGGCTACACCTTC.

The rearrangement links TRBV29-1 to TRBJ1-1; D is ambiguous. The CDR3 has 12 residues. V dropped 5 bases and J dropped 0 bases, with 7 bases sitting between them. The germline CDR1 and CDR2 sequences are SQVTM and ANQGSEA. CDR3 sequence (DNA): TGCAGCGTTACAAGTATGAACACTGAAGCTTTCTTT. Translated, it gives CSVTSMNTEAFF.

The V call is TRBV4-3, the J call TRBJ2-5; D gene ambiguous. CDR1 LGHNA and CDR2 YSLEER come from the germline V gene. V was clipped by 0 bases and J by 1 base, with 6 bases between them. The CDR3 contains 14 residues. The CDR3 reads CASSQDIRQETQYF. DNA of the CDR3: TGCGCCAGCAGCCAAGATATTCGCCAAGAGACCCAGTACTTC.

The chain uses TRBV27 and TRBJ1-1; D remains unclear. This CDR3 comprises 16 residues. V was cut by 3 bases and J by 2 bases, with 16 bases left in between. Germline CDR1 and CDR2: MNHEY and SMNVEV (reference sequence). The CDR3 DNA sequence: TGTGCCAGCAGTTTTAACGGTGACGGGTTAAACACTGAAGCTTTCTTT. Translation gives CASSFNGDGLNTEAFF.

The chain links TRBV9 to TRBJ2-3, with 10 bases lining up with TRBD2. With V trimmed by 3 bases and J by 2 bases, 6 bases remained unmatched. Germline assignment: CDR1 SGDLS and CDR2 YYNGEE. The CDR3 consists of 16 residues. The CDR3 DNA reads TGTGCCAGCAGCGGGGGACTAGCGTTAGACACAGATACGCAGTATTTT. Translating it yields CASSGGLALDTDTQYF. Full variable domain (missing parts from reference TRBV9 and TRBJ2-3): DSGVTQTPKHLITATGQRVTLRCSPRSGDLSVYWYQQSLDQGLQFLIQYYNGEERAKGNILERFSAQQFPDLHSELNLSSLELGDSALYFCASSGGLALDTDTQYFGPGTRLTVL.

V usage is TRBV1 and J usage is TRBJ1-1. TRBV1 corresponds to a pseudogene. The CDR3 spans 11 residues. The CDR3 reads CKTVMNTEAFF. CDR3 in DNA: TGCAAGACTGTTATGAACACTGAAGCTTTCTTT.

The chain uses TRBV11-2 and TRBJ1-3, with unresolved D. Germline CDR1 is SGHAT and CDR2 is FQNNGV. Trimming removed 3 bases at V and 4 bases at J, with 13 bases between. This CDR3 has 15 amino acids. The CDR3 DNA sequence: TGTGCCAGCAGCTTCGCCGACAAAGGCGGAAACACCATATATTTT. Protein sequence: CASSFADKGGNTIYF.